This T cell receptor (beta chain) was recorded in a study of beta chain features in type 1 diabetes. The V gene's germline CDR1 is MNHNY and CDR2 SVGAGI (reference sequence). V dropped 2 bases and J dropped 6; count of bases not matched to a gene: 4. This CDR3 contains 14 residues. Expressed TCRB transcripts were sequenced after all isolated RNA was converted to cDNA. Sequencing was performed with immunoSEQ multiplex PCR; in TCRdb, only in-frame clones are kept and a portion is missing. The table records 250,000 to 400,000 clones, 14% of them present only once. This clone was seen only a few times. This chain connects TRBV6-6 to TRBJ2-3; 8 nucleotides match TRBD1. The TCR originated in a man in his thirties or forties in good health. Sequences were obtained from central memory CD4+ T cells from blood. CDR3 loop: CASSYGQGRDTQYF. In DNA form, the CDR3 reads TGTGCCAGCAGTTACGGACAGGGAAGGGATACGCAGTATTTT.